Here is one T cell receptor (beta chain) with its context. Antigen: not known. The germline V gene has CDR1 LGHDT and CDR2 YNNKEL (reference sequence). The CDR3 length is 15 residues. Deletions cut 3 bases from V and 2 bases from J, with 14 bases between. This sample was included in a study of T-cell reconstitution after alpha-beta-depleted transplantation in children. The authors prepared the TCRbeta library with unique molecular identifiers. TCRdb re-derived calls from the PCR reads in MiXCR, one entry per CDR3 protein. The sample lists some 460,000 distinct CDR3 sequences, 15% to 20% occurring once. Overall study findings and caveats: At the one-year point after transplant, T-cell counts and TCRbeta diversity were found to come mostly from T cells that had been newly produced. At day 60, the high TCRbeta diversity found in some patients originated from recipient T cells and thymic progenitors that had survived. Expanded graft clones numbering several hundred reportedly gave rise to alpha-beta T cells about two months after transplant.

The chain joins TRBV3-1 to TRBJ2-7; tentatively, D is TRBD2 (5 bases). Source: PBMCs, mostly from graft donor cells, taken 360 days after TCRalphabeta/CD19-depleted stem cell transplant. The TCR sequence derives from a boy in the first two years of life who had a stem cell transplant for Wiskott-Aldrich syndrome, so the T cells may come from the graft donor. The CDR3 here is CASSQADKRPYEQYF. In nucleotides, the CDR3 is TGTGCCAGCAGCCAGGCTGATAAGCGGCCCTACGAGCAGTACTTC.